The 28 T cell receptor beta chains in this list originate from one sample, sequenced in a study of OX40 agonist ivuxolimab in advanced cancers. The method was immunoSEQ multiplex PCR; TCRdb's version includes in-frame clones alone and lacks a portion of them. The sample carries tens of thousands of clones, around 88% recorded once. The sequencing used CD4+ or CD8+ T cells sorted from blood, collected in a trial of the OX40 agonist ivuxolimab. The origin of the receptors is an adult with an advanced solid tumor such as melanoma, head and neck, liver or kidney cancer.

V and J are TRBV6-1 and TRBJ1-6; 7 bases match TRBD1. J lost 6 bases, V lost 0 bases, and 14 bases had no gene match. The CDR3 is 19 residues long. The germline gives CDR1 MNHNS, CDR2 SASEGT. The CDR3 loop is CASSEAQGKSWVINSPLHF. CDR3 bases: TGTGCCAGCAGTGAAGCACAGGGGAAATCATGGGTAATTAATTCACCCCTCCACTTT.

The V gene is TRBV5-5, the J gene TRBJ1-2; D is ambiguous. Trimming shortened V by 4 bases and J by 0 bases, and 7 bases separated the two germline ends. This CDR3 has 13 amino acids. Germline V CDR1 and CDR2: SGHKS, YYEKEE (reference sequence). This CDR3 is CASSIGPNYGYTF. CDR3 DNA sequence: TGTGCCAGCAGCATCGGTCCTAACTATGGCTACACCTTC.

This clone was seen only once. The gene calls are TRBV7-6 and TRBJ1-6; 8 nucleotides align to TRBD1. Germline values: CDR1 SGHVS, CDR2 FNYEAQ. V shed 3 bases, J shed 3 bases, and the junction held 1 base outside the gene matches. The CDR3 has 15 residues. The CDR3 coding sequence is TGTGCCAGCAGCTTGGACAGGGTCTATAATTCACCCCTCCACTTT. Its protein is CASSLDRVYNSPLHF.

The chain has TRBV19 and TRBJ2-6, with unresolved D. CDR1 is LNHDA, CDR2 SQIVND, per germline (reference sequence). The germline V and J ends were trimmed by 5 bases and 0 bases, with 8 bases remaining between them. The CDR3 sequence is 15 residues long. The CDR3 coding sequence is TGTGCCAGTAGTTCCGGTAGCTCTGGGGCCAACGTCCTGACTTTC. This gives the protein CASSSGSSGANVLTF.

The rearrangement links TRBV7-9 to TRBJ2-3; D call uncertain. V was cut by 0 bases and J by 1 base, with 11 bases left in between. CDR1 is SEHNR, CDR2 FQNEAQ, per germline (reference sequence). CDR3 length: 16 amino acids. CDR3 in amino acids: CASSLAHGYGTDTQYF. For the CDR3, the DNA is TGTGCCAGCAGCTTAGCGCATGGGTATGGCACAGATACGCAGTATTTT.

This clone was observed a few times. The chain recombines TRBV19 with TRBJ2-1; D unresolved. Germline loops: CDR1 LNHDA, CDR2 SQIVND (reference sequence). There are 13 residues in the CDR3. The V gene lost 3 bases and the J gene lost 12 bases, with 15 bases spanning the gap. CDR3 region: CASSIGLQNRQFF. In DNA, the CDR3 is TGTGCCAGTAGTATTGGATTGCAAAATCGGCAGTTCTTC.

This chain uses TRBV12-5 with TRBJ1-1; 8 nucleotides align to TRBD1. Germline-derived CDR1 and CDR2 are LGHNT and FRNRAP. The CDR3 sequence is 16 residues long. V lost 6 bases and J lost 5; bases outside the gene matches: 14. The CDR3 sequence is CASGSPGGAGRTEAFF. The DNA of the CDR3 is TGTGCTAGTGGATCCCCAGGGGGCGCGGGAAGGACTGAAGCTTTCTTT.

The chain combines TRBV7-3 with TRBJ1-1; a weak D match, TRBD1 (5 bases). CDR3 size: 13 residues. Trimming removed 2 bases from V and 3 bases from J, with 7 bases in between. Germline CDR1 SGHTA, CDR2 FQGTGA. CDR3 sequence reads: CASSLSRDTEAFF. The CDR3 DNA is TGTGCCAGCAGCTTATCCAGGGACACTGAAGCTTTCTTT.

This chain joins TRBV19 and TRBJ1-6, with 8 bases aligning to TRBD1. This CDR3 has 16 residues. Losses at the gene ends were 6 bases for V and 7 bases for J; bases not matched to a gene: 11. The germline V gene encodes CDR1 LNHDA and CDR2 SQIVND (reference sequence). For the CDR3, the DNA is TGTGCCAGTAGCGATATCCCCGGACAGGGAAATTCACCCCTCCACTTT. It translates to CASSDIPGQGNSPLHF.

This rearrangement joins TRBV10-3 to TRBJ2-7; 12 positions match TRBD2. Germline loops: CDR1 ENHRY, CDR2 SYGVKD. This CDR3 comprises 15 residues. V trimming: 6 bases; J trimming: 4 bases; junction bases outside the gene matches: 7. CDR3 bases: TGTGCCATCAGGAAAACTAGCGGGGGGATTTACGAGCAGTACTTC. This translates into CAIRKTSGGIYEQYF.

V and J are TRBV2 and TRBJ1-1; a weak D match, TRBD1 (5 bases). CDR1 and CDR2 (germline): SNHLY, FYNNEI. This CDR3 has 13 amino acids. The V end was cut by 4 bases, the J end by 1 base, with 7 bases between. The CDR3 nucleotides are TGTGCCAGCAGTGGACAGCCGAACACTGAAGCTTTCTTT. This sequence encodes CASSGQPNTEAFF.

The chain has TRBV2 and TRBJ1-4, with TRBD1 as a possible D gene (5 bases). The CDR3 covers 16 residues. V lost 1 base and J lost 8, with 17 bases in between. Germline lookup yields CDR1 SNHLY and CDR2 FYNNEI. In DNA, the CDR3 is TGTGCCAGCAGTGAAGTAAGGGGTTCGCAAGGGGAAAAACTGTTTTTT. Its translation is CASSEVRGSQGEKLFF.

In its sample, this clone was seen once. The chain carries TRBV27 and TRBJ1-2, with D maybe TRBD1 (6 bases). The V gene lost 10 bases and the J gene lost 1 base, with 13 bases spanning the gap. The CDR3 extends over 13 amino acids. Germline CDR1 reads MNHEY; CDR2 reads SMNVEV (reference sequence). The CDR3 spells CATGDIYNYGYTF. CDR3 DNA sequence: TGTGCCACCGGGGACATCTATAACTATGGCTACACCTTC.

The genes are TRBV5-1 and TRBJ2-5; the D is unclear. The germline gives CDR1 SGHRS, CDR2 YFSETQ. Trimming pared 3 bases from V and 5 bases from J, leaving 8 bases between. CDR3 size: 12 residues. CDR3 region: CASSSSEETQYF. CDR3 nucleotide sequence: TGCGCCAGCAGCTCCTCGGAGGAGACCCAGTACTTC. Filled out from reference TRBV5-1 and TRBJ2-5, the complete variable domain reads KAGVTQTPRYLIKTRGQQVTLSCSPISGHRSVSWYQQTPGQGLQFLFEYFSETQRNKGNFPGRFSGRQFSNSRSEMNVSTLELGDSALYLCASSSSEETQYFGPGTRLLVL.

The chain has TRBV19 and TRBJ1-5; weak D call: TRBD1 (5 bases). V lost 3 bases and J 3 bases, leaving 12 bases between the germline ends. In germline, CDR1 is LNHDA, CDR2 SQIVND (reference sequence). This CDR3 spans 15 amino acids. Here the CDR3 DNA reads TGTGCCAGTAGTATGGGGGGTTTGTCCAATCAGCCCCAGCATTTT. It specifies CASSMGGLSNQPQHF.

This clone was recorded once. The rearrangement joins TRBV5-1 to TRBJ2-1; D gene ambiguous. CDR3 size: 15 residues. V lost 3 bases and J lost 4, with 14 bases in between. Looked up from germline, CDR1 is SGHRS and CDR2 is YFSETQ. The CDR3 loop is CASSSSPSQYNEQFF. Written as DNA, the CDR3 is TGCGCCAGCAGCTCGAGCCCTTCCCAGTACAATGAGCAGTTCTTC.

The CDR3 spells CASSLKQGRTYYSYEQYF. The CDR3 DNA reads TGTGCCAGCAGCTTAAAGCAGGGCCGGACCTACTACTCCTACGAGCAGTACTTC. This chain uses TRBV11-2 with TRBJ2-7; weak D call: TRBD1 (5 bases). This CDR3 contains 18 residues. Germline CDR1 is SGHAT and CDR2 is FQNNGV. V was pared by 2 bases and J by 0 bases, with 20 bases between.

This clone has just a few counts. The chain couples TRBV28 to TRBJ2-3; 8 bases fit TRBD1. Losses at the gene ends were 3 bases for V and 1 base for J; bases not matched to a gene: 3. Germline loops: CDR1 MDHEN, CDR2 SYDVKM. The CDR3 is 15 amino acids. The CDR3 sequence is CASSFLTGGTDTQYF. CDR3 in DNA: TGTGCCAGCAGTTTCTTGACAGGGGGCACAGATACGCAGTATTTT.

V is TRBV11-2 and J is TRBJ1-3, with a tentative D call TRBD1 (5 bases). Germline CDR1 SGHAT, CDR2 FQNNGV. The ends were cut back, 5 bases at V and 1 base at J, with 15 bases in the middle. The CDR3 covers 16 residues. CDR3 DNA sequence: TGTGCCAGCAGCATGCCCCCGGGGGGTTCTGGAAACACCATATATTTT. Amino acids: CASSMPPGGSGNTIYF. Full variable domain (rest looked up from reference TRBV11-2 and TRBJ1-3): EAGVAQSPRYKIIEKRQSVAFWCNPISGHATLYWYQQILGQGPKLLIQFQNNGVVDDSQLPKDRFSAERLKGVDSTLKIQPAKLEDSAVYLCASSMPPGGSGNTIYFGEGSWLTVV.

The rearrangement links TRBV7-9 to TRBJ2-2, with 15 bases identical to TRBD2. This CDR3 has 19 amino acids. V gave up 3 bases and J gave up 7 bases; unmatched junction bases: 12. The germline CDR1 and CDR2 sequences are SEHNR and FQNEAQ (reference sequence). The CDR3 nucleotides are TGTGCCAGCAGCTTCTCACGGACTAGCGGGGGGGCCCTAGTCGGGGAGCTGTTTTTT. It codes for CASSFSRTSGGALVGELFF.

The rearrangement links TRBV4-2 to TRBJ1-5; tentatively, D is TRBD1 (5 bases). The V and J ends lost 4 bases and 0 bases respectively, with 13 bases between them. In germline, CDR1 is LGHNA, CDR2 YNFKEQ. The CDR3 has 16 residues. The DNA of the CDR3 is TGTGCCAGCAGCCTATGGGGGAGGGGTAGCAATCAGCCCCAGCATTTT. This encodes CASSLWGRGSNQPQHF.

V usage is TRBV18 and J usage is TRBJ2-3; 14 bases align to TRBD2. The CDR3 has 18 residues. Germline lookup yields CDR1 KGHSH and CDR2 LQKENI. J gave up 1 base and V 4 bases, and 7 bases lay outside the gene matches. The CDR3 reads CASSRTSGGSAGTDTQYF. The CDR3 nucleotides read TGTGCCAGCTCACGGACTAGCGGGGGGTCCGCCGGCACAGATACGCAGTATTTT.

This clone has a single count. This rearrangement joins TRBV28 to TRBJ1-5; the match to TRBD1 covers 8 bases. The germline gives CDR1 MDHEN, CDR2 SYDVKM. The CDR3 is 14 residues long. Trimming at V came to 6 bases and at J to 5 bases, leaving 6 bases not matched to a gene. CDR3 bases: TGTGCCAGCAGCTTAGTGGGACAGGATCAGCCCCAGCATTTT. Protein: CASSLVGQDQPQHF.

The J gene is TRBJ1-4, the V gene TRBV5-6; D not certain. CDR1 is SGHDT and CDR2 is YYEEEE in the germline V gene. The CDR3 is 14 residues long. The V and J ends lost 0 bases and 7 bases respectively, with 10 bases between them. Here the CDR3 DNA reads TGTGCCAGCAGCTTGGTGGCAGCGGGTGAAAAACTGTTTTTT. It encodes CASSLVAAGEKLFF.

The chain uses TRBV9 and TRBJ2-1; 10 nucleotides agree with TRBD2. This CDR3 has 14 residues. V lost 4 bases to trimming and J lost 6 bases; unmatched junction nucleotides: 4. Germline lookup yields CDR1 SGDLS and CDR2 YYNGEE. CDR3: CASSPSGGSNEQFF. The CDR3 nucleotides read TGTGCCAGCAGCCCTAGCGGGGGTTCCAATGAGCAGTTCTTC.

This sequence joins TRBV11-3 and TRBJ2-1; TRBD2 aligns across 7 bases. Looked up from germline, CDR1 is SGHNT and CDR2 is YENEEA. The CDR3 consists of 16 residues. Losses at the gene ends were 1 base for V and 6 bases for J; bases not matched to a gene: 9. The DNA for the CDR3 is TGTGCCAGCAGCTTAGGGGCGGGGGTAGGGTTCAATGAGCAGTTCTTC. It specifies CASSLGAGVGFNEQFF.

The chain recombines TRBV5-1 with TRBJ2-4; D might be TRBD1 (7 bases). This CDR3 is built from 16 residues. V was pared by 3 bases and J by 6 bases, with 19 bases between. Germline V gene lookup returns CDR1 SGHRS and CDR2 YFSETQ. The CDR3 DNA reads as TGCGCCAGCAGCTCGGGTGGACAGGCCGGGGGAAACATTCAGTACTTC. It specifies CASSSGGQAGGNIQYF.

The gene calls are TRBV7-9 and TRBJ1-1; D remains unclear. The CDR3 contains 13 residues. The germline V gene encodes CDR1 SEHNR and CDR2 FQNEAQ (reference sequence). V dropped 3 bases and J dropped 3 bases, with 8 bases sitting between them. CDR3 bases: TGTGCCAGCAGCTTCGGCAGTGACACTGAAGCTTTCTTT. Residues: CASSFGSDTEAFF.